This T cell receptor beta chain is from a study of CD8 T cells in ankylosing spondylitis. Points on this clonotype: Its antigen is as yet unknown.

Overall study results and limits: In reactive arthritis synovial fluid and blood, some motif variants had been reported before. Eight or nine highly homologous variants formed a TCR beta motif that appeared characteristic of ankylosing spondylitis blood. Disease-linked clones bore a CD8+ phenotype, appearing relatively rarely in peripheral blood.

TCRdb recomputed calls from the 5' RACE reads with MiXCR, one row per CDR3 protein. Of about 450,000 distinct CDR3 sequences listed, roughly 25% were seen once; the top ten hold about 1%. Germline trimming cut 3 bases from V and 0 bases from J; bases unmatched to any gene: 6. The CDR3 is 16 amino acids. Germline V gene sequence: CDR1 DFQATT, CDR2 SNEGSKA (reference sequence). V and J are TRBV20-1 and TRBJ2-1; 9 positions match TRBD2. The origin of this receptor is a male donor with ankylosing spondylitis. The sample consisted of blood, either unsorted or a sorted T cell fraction (not recorded which). The CDR3 DNA reads as TGCAGTGCTAGGGTAGCGGGAGCCAGCTCCTACAATGAGCAGTTCTTC. This translates into CSARVAGASSYNEQFF.